Sequencing of this TCR beta chain was carried out in a study of cytotoxic CD8 clonotypes in ibrutinib-treated CLL. Turning to the study itself: Of the patients, about twelve were relapsed/refractory, approximately 15 treatment-naive and 17 to 18 IGHV unmutated. Partial response occurred in some 25 patients and complete response in 2; at median approximately 68 months, approximately 14 remained remitted and around twelve progressed.

Profiling relied on immunoSEQ multiplex PCR, and the TCRdb table lists in-frame clones only, not all of them. The data hold approximately 100,000 clones, with roughly 80% observed a single time. Regarding this clone: Its antigen is not known.

Whole-study findings and limits: Rare overall, public clonotypes shrank or held steady under therapy.

This CDR3 is built from 15 residues. The germline gives CDR1 SGHDT, CDR2 YYEEEE. Trimming took off 0 bases at V and 3 bases at J, with 9 bases between the two ends. The rearrangement uses TRBV5-6 and TRBJ2-2; the D call may be TRBD1 or TRBD2 (6 bases each). The clonotype originates from a human donor with chronic lymphocytic leukemia. The sample was PBMCs, taken after 12 months of ibrutinib treatment. CDR3 nucleotides: TGTGCCAGCAGCTTGGAGGGGGGCTACACCGGGGAGCTGTTTTTT. This encodes CASSLEGGYTGELFF. The full variable domain, in which reference TRBV5-6 and TRBJ2-2 provide the parts outside the CDR3, is DAGVTQSPTHLIKTRGQQVTLRCSPKSGHDTVSWYQQALGQGPQFIFQYYEEEERQRGNFPDRFSGHQFPNYSSELNVNALLLGDSALYLCASSLEGGYTGELFFGEGSRLTVL.